Below, one T cell receptor (beta chain) is given with its context. The clone's antigen remains unknown. No much larger clone exists at a distance of one base, and base qualities are not known. The record originates from a study of blood T cell repertoires in COVID-19 (dated by TCRdb to between 2020 and 2021). Regarding the research as a whole: Collaborator samples came from the United States, Italy and Spain and covered acute and convalescent phases of COVID-19. Samples were obtained from the ongoing ImmuneRACE study (first 160 participants) and from roughly 1,300 subjects provided by 6 global collaborators. HLA class I and class II types, where available, came from metadata supplied by the sample provider rather than from assay-based typing. A de-identified subject ID, COVID-19 status, age in years and sex were almost always included in the sample metadata. The prospective study material was composed of cDNA or gDNA derived from T cells, B-cell-depleted T cells, or PBMCs. A freely available public database, intended as a resource for researchers studying the immune response to SARS-CoV-2, is where the repertoires were released. The dataset comprised deeply sampled blood TCRbeta repertoires from subjects exposed to, actively infected with, or recovered from COVID-19.

The collaborating institutions used their own protocols to collect whole blood in K2EDTA tubes. For TCRbeta analysis, collaborators shipped samples as frozen whole blood, isolated PBMCs, or DNA extracted from either of those sample types. The germline V gene (reference sequence) yields GTSNPN for CDR1 and SVGIG for CDR2. The CDR3 starts with the cysteine, ends with the phenylalanine, and has 13 residues. The DNA shown is the 39-base CDR3, in frame from base 1. The trim is 5 bases for V and 4 bases for J, with a gap of 12 bases between the germline ends. Results the study describes overall, beyond this receptor: The amount of clinical and demographic metadata varied by source and participant and was provided uncurated.

The immunoSEQ Assay, a bias-controlled multiplex PCR, was used to amplify TCRbeta CDR3 regions from genomic DNA. In the source study's methods: The number of nucleated cells in each sample was estimated from the amplification of reference gene primers within the assay. To quantify the absolute abundance of each unique TCRbeta CDR3 rearrangement, sequence reads were collapsed and filtered. For each sample, productive Simpson clonality was calculated as the square root of Simpson's diversity index across productive rearrangements. Entries here come from immuneACCESS through TCRdb and include only in-frame sequences with V and J called. Some clones fail to appear in such tables; in the studies checked, an unresolved V gene covers under half of the shortfall, and the cause of the remainder is unknown. V and J calls and clone size are given by that table; D and trimming were obtained from the DNA. This sample comprises 200,000 to 300,000 clones, 80% to 90% of them detected only once. The ten top clones hold roughly 5.8% of the sample.

Recombination joined TRBV30 with TRBJ1-5; TRBD1 is perhaps the D gene, given 5 matching bases. The sample was peripheral blood. This sequence originates from a man aged 55-75 years with acute or convalescent COVID-19. The CDR3 in this case is CAWDPGRNQPQHF. The sequenced DNA: TGTGCCTGGGACCCAGGGCGAAATCAGCCCCAGCATTTT.